This TCR beta chain derives from a study of T cell repertoires in cytomegalovirus infection. About the study: Public TCR beta signatures were indicative of both CMV infection and a matching HLA type. Notes on the study in general: In two of eight donors, the top clonotype was HLA-C-restricted CMV-specific. Pooled public TCR beta family frequency picked out CMV carriers with the relevant HLA.

CDR3 length: 15 residues. The germline CDR1 and CDR2 sequences are SGDLS and YYNGEE. V dropped 1 base and J dropped 4 bases, with 13 bases sitting between them. TCRdb reprocessed the reads via MiXCR and lists one record per CDR3 protein. The sample consists of 75,000 to 95,000 distinct CDR3 sequences, 45% to 50% of them appearing once. Remarks on this clonotype: The antigen is unknown.

The chain is built from TRBV9 and TRBJ2-3; D remains unclear. The TCR originated in a human donor in good health (CMV status not recorded). Some clones in this sample may be carry-over from other donors' samples. Sequencing was performed on CD8+ T cells from cultured PBMCs, taken from culture after CMV antigen stimulation. CDR3 protein: CASSVSGRLSDTQYF. The DNA for the CDR3 is TGTGCCAGCAGCGTATCAGGCCGCCTCTCAGATACGCAGTATTTT.